This T cell receptor (beta chain) was sequenced for a study of neurological immune-mediated disorders. Study results and limitations: When grouped phylogenetically, the repertoires of 18 of the 34 multiple sclerosis patients fell together in one related-CDR3 cluster, which is a possible signature.

With regard to this clonotype: The antigen is undetermined.

PBMCs numbering 2 million and stored at -80 C yielded the unsorted libraries. V was clipped by 4 bases and J by 3 bases; unmatched bases: 0. This CDR3 has 14 residues. Germline CDR1 is SGHVS and CDR2 is FNYEAQ. cDNA synthesis was performed by 5'RACE with 10-nucleotide random UMIs. Every sequencing run generated in excess of 160 million TCR-beta sequences. These sequences covered 15-18 subjects. TCRdb fed the 5' RACE reads into MiXCR, producing one record per CDR3 protein. The data contain about 80,000 distinct CDR3 sequences, less than 5.5% of them singletons. This chain uses TRBV7-6 with TRBJ1-3, with 10 bases fitting TRBD1. Input material: PBMCs. The sequence was collected from a young woman with multiple sclerosis. The CDR3 DNA sequence: TGTGCCAGCAGCTGGACAGGGGGTGGAAACACCATATATTTT. Translation gives CASSWTGGGNTIYF. The full variable domain, completed using reference TRBV7-6 and TRBJ1-3, is GAGVSQSPRYKVTKRGQDVALRCDPISGHVSLYWYRQALGQGPEFLTYFNYEAQQDKSGLPNDRFSAERPEGSISTLTIQRTEQRDSAMYRCASSWTGGGNTIYFGEGSWLTVV.